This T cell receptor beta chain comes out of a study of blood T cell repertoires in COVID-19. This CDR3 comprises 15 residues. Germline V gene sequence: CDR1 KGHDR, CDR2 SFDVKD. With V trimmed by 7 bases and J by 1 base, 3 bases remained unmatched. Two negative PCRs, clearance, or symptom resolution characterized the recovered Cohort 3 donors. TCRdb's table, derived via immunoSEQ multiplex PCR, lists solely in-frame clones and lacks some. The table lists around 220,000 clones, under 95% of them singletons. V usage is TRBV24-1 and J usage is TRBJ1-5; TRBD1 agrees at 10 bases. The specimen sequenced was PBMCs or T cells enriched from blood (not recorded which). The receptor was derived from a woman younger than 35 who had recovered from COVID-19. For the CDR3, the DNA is TGTGCCACCAGCGGGGGACAGGGGAGCAATCAGCCCCAGCATTTT. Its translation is CATSGGQGSNQPQHF.